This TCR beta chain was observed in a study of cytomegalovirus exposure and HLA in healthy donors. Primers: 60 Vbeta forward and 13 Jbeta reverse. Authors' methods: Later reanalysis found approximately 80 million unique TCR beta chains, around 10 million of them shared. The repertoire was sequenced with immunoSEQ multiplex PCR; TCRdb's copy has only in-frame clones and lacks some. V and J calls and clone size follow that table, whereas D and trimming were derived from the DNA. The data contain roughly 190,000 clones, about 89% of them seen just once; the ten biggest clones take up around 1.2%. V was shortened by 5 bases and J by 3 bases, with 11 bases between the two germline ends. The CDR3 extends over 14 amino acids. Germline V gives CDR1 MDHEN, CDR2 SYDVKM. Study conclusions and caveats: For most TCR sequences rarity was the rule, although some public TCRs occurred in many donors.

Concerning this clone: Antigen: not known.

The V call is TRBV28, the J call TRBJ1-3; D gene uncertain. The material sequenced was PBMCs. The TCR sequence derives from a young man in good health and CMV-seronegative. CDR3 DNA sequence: TGTGCCAGCAGTCCCCACGAGGTTGGAAACACCATATATTTT. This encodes CASSPHEVGNTIYF.